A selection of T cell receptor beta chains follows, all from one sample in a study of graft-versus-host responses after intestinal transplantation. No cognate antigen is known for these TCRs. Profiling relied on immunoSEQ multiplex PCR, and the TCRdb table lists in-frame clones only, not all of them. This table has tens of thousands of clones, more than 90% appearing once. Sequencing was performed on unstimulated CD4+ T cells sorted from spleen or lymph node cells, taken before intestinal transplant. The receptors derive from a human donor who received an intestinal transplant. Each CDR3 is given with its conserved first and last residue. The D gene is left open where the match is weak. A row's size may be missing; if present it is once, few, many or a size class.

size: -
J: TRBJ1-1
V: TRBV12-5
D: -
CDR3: CASGLGAGASTEAFF
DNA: TGTGCTAGTGGTTTGGGGGCAGGGGCGAGTACTGAAGCTTTCTTT

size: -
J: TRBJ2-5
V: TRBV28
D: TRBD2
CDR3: CASSFMLAGVRETQYF
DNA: TGTGCCAGCAGTTTTATGCTAGCGGGAGTTCGAGAGACCCAGTACTTC

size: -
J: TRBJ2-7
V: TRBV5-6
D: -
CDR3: CASSYTSYEQYF
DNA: TGTGCCAGCAGTTATACCTCCTACGAGCAGTACTTC

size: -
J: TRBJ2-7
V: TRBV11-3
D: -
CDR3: CASSPGPSYEQYF
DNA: TGTGCCAGCAGCCCGGGGCCCTCCTACGAGCAGTACTTC

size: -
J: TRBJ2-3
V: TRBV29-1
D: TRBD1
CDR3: CSVNDRGPADTQYF
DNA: TGCAGCGTGAACGACAGGGGGCCCGCAGATACGCAGTATTTT

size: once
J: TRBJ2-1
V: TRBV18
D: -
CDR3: CASSSNEVVVQFF
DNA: TGTGCCAGCTCCAGCAACGAGGTGGTCGTTCAGTTCTTC

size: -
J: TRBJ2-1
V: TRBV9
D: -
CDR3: CASSDSLSSYNEQFF
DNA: TGTGCCAGCAGCGATTCTTTGAGCTCCTACAATGAGCAGTTCTTC

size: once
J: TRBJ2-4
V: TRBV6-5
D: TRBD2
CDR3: CASSLTSRDIQYF
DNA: TGTGCCAGCAGTTTGACTAGCAGGGACATTCAGTACTTC

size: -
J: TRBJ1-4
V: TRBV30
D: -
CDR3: CAWSTPPYLGEKLFF
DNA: TGTGCCTGGAGTACCCCGCCCTACCTGGGGGAAAAACTGTTTTTT

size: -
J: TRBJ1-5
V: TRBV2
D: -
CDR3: CASARGNQPQHF
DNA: TGTGCCAGCGCCCGGGGCAATCAGCCCCAGCATTTT

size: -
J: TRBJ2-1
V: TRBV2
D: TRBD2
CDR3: CASSEGTSPSNEQFF
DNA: TGTGCCAGCAGTGAAGGGACTAGCCCCTCTAATGAGCAGTTCTTC

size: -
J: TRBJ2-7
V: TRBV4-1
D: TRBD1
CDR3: CASSSTGKGYEQYF
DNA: TGCGCCAGCAGCTCGACAGGGAAGGGCTACGAGCAGTACTTC

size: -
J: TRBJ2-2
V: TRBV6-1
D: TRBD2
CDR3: CASSEASLAGVSGELFF
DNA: TGTGCCAGCAGTGAAGCAAGCCTAGCGGGAGTGTCCGGGGAGCTGTTTTTT

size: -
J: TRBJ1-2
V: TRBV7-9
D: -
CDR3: CASSLVTGGYTF
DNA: TGTGCCAGCAGCTTAGTGACAGGTGGCTACACCTTC

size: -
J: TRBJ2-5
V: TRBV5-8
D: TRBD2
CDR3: CASSPGGRTLQETQYF
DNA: TGTGCCAGCAGCCCGGGGGGACGGACTCTTCAAGAGACCCAGTACTTC

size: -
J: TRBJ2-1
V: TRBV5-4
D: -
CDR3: CASSGSGDGSYNEQFF
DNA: TGTGCCAGCTCGGGGAGCGGCGACGGCTCCTACAATGAGCAGTTCTTC

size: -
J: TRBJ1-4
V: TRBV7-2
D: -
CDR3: CASSLWRGYEKLFF
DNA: TGTGCCAGCAGCTTATGGAGGGGGTACGAAAAACTGTTTTTT

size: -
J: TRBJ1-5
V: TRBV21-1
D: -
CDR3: CASSKGGREWEHSNQPQHF
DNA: TGTGCCAGCAGCAAAGGGGGCAGGGAGTGGGAACATAGCAATCAGCCCCAGCATTTT

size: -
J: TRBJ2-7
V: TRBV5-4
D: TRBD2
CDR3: CASSFPAGTSGGAYEQYF
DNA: TGTGCCAGCAGCTTTCCCGCAGGGACTAGCGGTGGGGCCTACGAGCAGTACTTC

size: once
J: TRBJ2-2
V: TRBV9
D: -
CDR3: CASSVISNTGELFF
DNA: TGTGCCAGCAGCGTAATCTCTAACACCGGGGAGCTGTTTTTT

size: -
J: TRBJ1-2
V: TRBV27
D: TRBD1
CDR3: CASSFRTGGGYTF
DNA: TGTGCCAGCAGTTTTCGGACAGGGGGGGGCTACACCTTC

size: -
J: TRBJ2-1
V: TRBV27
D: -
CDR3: CASTRGAGGRNEQFF
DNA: TGTGCCAGCACTAGGGGGGCTGGCGGGCGGAATGAGCAGTTCTTC

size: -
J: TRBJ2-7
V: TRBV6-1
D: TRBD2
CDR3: CASSTSGRRNYEQYF
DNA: TGTGCCAGCAGTACTAGCGGGAGACGAAACTACGAGCAGTACTTC

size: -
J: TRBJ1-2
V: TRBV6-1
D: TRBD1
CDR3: CASSEAVDRLGYYGYTF
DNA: TGTGCCAGCAGTGAGGCCGTGGACAGGTTGGGATACTATGGCTACACCTTC

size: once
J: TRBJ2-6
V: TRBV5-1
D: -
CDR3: CASTSGANVLTF
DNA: TGCGCCAGCACCTCTGGGGCCAACGTCCTGACTTTC

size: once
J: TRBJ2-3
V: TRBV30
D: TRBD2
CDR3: CAWSVPGRGDTQYF
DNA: TGTGCCTGGAGTGTACCCGGGAGGGGTGATACGCAGTATTTT

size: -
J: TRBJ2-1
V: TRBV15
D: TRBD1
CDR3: CATSRGMGQGANEQFF
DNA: TGTGCCACCAGCAGGGGTATGGGACAGGGGGCCAATGAGCAGTTCTTC

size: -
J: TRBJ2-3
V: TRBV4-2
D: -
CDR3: CASTPSGGTDTQYF
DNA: TGTGCCAGCACCCCCTCCGGGGGCACAGATACGCAGTATTTT

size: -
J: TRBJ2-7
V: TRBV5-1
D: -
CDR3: CASSMTGEGEQYF
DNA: TGCGCCAGCAGTATGACAGGGGAGGGCGAGCAGTACTTC

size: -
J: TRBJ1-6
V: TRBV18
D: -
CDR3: CASSRGRAGPNSPLHF
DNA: TGTGCCAGCTCACGGGGAAGGGCAGGGCCCAATTCACCCCTCCACTTT

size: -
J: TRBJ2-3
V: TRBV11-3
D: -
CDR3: CASSFFGTDTQYF
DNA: TGTGCCAGCAGTTTTTTTGGTACAGATACGCAGTATTTT

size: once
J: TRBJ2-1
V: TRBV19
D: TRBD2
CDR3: CAKRLAGGTLSYNEQFF
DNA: TGTGCCAAACGACTAGCGGGAGGTACCCTCTCCTACAATGAGCAGTTCTTC

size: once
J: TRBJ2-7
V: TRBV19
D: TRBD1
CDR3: CASSDRGVYEQYF
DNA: TGTGCCAGTAGTGACAGGGGTGTCTACGAGCAGTACTTC

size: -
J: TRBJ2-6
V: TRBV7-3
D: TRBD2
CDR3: CASSTGLAGGYISGANVLTF
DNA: TGTGCCAGCAGCACGGGACTAGCGGGAGGGTATATCTCTGGGGCCAACGTCCTGACTTTC

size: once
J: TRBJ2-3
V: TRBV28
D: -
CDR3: CASTRLGTQYF
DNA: TGTGCCAGCACTCGTCTGGGTACGCAGTATTTT

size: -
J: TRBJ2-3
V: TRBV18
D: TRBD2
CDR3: CASSPYMGSGRTDTQYF
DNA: TGTGCCAGCTCGCCGTATATGGGGAGCGGGAGGACAGATACGCAGTATTTT

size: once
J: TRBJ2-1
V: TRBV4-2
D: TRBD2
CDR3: CASSPLAGGPPEQFF
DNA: TGTGCCAGCAGCCCTCTAGCGGGGGGACCTCCTGAGCAGTTCTTC

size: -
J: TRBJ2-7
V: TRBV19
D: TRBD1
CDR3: CASSDRATYEQYF
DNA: TGTGCCAGTAGCGACAGGGCGACCTACGAGCAGTACTTC

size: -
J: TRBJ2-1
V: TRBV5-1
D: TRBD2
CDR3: CASSLDVTSMSHEQFF
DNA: TGCGCCAGCAGCTTGGACGTGACTAGCATGTCCCATGAGCAGTTCTTC

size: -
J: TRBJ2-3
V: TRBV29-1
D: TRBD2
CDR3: CSVLLAGRVDTQYF
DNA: TGCAGCGTCCTACTAGCGGGGAGGGTAGATACGCAGTATTTT

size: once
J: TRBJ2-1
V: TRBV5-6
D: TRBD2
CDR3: CASSLGLAGGPISYNEQFF
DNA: TGTGCCAGCAGCTTGGGACTAGCGGGAGGGCCGATCTCCTACAATGAGCAGTTCTTC

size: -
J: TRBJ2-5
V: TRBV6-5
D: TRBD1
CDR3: CASSRGRRETQYF
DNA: TGTGCCAGCAGTAGGGGGCGCAGGGAGACCCAGTACTTC

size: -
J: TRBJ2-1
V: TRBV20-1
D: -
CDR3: CSAASWDEQFF
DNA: TGCAGTGCTGCCTCTTGGGATGAGCAGTTCTTC